This TCR beta chain stems from a study of radiation and T cells in renal cell carcinoma (dated by TCRdb to the early 2020s). In the study overall: TCR beta sequencing covered 55 or so samples in total, comprising approximately 25 tumors and roughly 27 peripheral blood samples. A total of roughly 4 million unique CDR3 nucleotide sequences, encoding 2.5 million to 3 million unique CDR3 amino acid sequences, were found across all 50 or so samples.

This clone has more than one count but fewer than ten. It lacks a known antigen. Base quality data are lacking; no much larger clone is found one base away. V is pruned by 0 bases and J by 5 bases, leaving 9 bases of the junction without a gene match. The germline V gene encodes CDR1 SGHNT and CDR2 YYREEE (reference sequence). Taken from cysteine to phenylalanine, the CDR3 has 16 residues. The sequence is cut down to CDR3 DNA, 48 bases in frame from base 1. What the research found in general, with its limitations: With a single-armed trial design, the study had no way to address how radiation dose or scheduling affects the TCR repertoire. Irradiated tumors contained more dominant CDR3 motifs, and these motifs occupied a larger share of the repertoire than in control tumors. Because only small tumor regions of around 1 g were available, intratumoral heterogeneity was not captured. Higher TCR clonality was observed in irradiated tumors than in controls, with an average of approximately 50% of the repertoire accounted for by the top 100 clonotypes, compared with approximately 43% in nephrectomy-only tumors.

The immunoSEQ kit was used, according to the manufacturer's recommendations, to generate TCR beta libraries from genomic DNA. To prepare libraries, a first multiplex PCR with proprietary primers was run, followed by a second PCR that added unique barcodes, and a bead cleanup was done after each round. A positive control reaction and a negative control reaction, both provided in the kit, were run with every batch of samples. The final libraries underwent checking on an Agilent 4200 TapeStation D1000 ScreenTape, volumetric pooling, and quantification by qPCR. Sequencing was performed on an Illumina NextSeq500 using a MidOutput 150-cycle cartridge, with 156 Read1 cycles, 15 Index1 cycles, and the kit custom primers. The pooled library was loaded at roughly 1 pM with around 20% PhiX control spiked in. The authors' analysis ran thus. Vendor-processed data were analyzed in R, and a clonotype was defined as all T cells sharing the same CDR3 nucleotide sequence. In the clone abundance analyses, frequencies in each sample were normalized to that sample's 10,000 most abundant clones. Public T cell clones, which averaged fewer than five per sample, were removed prior to analysis. Dominant motifs were analyzed with ImmunoMap using the PAM10 matrix, a gap penalty of 30, and a homology threshold of 0.3, and motifs with a cumulative frequency of at least 0.01 were considered dominant. Drawn from immuneACCESS, this table holds only the in-frame rearrangements with V and J called that TCRdb kept. Clones are partly lost; checked studies trace under half to an unresolved V gene and leave the rest unexplained. V and J calls plus clone size are reproduced from that table; the DNA served to infer D and trimming. A total of some 10,000 clones appear in this sample, around 50% of them only once. The ten largest clones take up roughly 10% of the sample.

The time point label on this specimen signifies: tumor resected at nephrectomy. What the treatment or condition label conveys for this sample: treatment-naive control, cytoreductive nephrectomy. For controls, tumors were taken from treatment-naive renal cell carcinoma patients who had cytoreductive nephrectomy with no radiation beforehand. Every patient had renal cell carcinoma of clear cell pathology. Control tumors used for TCR sequencing came from a handful of females and some eleven males, resected 2011 to 2014, with median age around 57 years (range about 40 to 82). The tumors were dissociated mechanically, digested with collagenase/hyaluronidase at 37 degrees C, processed in gentleMACS C tubes, and kept in liquid nitrogen. Genomic DNA for TCR sequencing was prepared using the QIAamp DNA Blood Mini Kit (Qiagen). Samples were included in the analyses only if all quality control checks were passed.

The rearranged segments are TRBV5-4 and TRBJ2-5; TRBD1 aligns with 8 central bases. Material: tumor tissue, obtained from a patient whose treatment was nephrectomy without radiotherapy. This sequence was found in a man between 40 and 49 years old with renal cell carcinoma. The CDR3 has the sequence CASSLAGAGGAETQYF. At the DNA level, the sequence is TGTGCCAGCAGCTTGGCCGGGGCAGGGGGCGCGGAGACCCAGTACTTC.